The following is a T cell receptor (beta chain) sequence with its context. Cohort allocation depended upon clinical history that participants reported. These data originate in a study of blood T cell repertoires in COVID-19. The CDR3 has 13 amino acids. V gave up 4 bases and J gave up 15 bases; unmatched junction bases: 11. The authors' processing: Nucleated cell counts were estimated from reference gene primer amplification. Sequencing used immunoSEQ multiplex PCR; TCRdb keeps in-frame clones, though not all of them. The V and J calls and the clone size are those of that table, but D and trimming were determined from the DNA. Altogether 350,000 to 450,000 clones are present, approximately 91% being singletons, with the ten largest covering 0.8% to 0.9%.

Sample: PBMCs or T cells enriched from blood (not recorded which). This sequence originates from a woman in her 40s who had been exposed to COVID-19. This chain uses TRBV23-1 with TRBJ2-1; TRBD2 aligns across 8 bases. TRBV23-1 qualifies as an ORF whose function is uncertain. The CDR3 loop reads CASSLKAGGASFF. The CDR3, as DNA: TGCGCCAGCAGTCTAAAGGCGGGGGGCGCGTCGTTCTTC.